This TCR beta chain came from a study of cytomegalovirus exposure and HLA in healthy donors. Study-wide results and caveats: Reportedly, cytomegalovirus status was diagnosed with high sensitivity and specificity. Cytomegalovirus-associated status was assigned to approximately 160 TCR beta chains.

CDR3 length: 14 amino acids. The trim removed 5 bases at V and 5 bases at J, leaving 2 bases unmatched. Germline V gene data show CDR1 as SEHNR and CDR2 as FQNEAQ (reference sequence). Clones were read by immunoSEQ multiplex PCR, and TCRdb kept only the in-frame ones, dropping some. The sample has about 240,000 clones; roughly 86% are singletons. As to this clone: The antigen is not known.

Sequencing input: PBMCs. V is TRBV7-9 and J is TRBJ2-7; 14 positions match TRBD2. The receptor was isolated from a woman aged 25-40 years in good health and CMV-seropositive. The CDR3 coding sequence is TGTGCCAGCAGCCCGGGACTAGCGGGAGACGAGCAGTACTTC. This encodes CASSPGLAGDEQYF. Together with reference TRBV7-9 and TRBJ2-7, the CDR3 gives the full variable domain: DTGVSQNPRHKITKRGQNVTFRCDPISEHNRLYWYRQTLGQGPEFLTYFQNEAQLEKSRLLSDRFSAERPKGSFSTLEIQRTEQGDSAMYLCASSPGLAGDEQYFGPGTRLTVT.